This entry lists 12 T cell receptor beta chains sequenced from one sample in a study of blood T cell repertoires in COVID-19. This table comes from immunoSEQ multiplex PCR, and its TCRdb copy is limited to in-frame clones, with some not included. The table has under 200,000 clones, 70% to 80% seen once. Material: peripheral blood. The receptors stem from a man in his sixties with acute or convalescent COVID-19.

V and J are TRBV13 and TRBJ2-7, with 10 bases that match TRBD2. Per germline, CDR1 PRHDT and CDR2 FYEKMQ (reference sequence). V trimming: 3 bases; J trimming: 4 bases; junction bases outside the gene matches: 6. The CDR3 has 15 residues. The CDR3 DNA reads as TGTGCCAGCAGCTTGACGGGACTAGCGTCGTACGAGCAGTACTTC. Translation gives CASSLTGLASYEQYF.

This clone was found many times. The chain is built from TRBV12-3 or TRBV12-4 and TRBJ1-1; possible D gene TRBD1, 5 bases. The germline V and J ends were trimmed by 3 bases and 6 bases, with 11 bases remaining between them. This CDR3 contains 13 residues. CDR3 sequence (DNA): TGTGCCAGCAGTTTTCAGGGAGGCGCTGAAGCTTTCTTT. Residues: CASSFQGGAEAFF.

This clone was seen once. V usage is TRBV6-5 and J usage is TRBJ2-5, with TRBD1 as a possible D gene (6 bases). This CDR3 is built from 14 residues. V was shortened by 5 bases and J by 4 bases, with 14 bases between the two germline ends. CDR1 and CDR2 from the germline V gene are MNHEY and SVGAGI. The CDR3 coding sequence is TGTGCCAGCAGTCGCAGGGTAGGGGGAGAGACCCAGTACTTC. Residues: CASSRRVGGETQYF.

The CDR3 sequence is CASSQTGGHGYTF. The CDR3 bases are TGTGCCAGCAGTCAGACAGGGGGCCATGGCTACACCTTC. The chain employs TRBV9 and TRBJ1-2, with 10 bases aligning to TRBD1. After removal of 5 bases from V and 6 bases from J, the junction contained 4 bases not matched to a gene. Germline V CDR1 and CDR2: SGDLS, YYNGEE. The CDR3 spans 13 residues.

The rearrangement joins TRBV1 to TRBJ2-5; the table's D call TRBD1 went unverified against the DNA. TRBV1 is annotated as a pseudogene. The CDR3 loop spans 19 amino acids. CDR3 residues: CTSSQDTGQGRWRQETQYF. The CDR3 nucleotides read TGCACCAGCAGCCAAGATACGGGACAGGGGCGTTGGAGGCAAGAGACCCAGTACTTC.

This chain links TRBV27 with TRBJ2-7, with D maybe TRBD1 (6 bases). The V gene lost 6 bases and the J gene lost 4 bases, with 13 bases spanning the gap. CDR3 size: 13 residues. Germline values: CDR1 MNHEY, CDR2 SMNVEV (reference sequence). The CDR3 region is CASSLNQGYEQYF. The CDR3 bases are TGTGCCAGCAGCTTAAACCAGGGGTACGAGCAGTACTTC.

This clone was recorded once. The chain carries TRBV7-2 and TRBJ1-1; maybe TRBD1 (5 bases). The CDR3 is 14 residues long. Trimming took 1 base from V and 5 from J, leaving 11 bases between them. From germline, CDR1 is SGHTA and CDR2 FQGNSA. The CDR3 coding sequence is TGTGCCAGCAGCTTAGACGGAAGGGGAACTGAAGCTTTCTTT. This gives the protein CASSLDGRGTEAFF.

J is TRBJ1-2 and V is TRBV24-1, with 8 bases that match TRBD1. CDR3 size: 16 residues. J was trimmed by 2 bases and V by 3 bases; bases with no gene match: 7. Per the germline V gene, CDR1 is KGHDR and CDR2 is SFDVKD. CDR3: CATSDPGRQGNYGYTF. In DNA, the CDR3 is TGTGCCACCAGTGATCCAGGTCGACAGGGGAACTATGGCTACACCTTC.

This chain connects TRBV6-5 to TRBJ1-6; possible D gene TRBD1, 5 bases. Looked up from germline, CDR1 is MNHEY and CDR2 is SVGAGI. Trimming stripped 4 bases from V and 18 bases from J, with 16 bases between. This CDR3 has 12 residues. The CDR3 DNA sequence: TGTGCCAGCAGTTCGACAGTTGGGGCGGCCCACTTT. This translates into CASSSTVGAAHF.

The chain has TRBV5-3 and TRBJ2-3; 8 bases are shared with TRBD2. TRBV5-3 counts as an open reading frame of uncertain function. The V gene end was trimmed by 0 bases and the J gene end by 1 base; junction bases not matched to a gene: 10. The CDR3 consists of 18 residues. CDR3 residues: CARSLAWGRGARTDTQYF. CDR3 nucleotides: TGTGCCAGAAGCTTGGCCTGGGGGCGGGGGGCCCGCACAGATACGCAGTATTTT.

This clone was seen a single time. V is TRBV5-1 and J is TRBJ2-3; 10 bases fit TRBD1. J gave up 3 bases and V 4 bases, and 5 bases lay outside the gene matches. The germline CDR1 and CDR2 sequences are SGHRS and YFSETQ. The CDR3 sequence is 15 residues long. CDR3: CASSPGQGGTDTQYF. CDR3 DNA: TGCGCCAGCAGCCCCGGACAGGGGGGGACAGATACGCAGTATTTT.

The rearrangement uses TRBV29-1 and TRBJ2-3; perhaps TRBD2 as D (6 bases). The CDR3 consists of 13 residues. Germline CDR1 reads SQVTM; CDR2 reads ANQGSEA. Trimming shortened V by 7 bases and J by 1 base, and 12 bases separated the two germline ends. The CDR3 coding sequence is TGCAGCGGATGGGGGGAAGGCACAGATACGCAGTATTTT. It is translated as CSGWGEGTDTQYF.